This entry lists 23 T cell receptor beta chains sequenced from one sample in a study of post-analysis software for immune sequencing data. Study-wide findings and caveats: A few TRBV segments (TRBV5-6, TRBV5-1 and TRBV20-1 among them) occurred more frequently in patients than in controls.

For these TCRs, the target antigens are not known. Unique molecular identifiers had been added to the TCR beta cDNA libraries. MiXCR, run by TCRdb on the PCR reads, gives a single entry per CDR3 protein. Among roughly 670,000 distinct CDR3 sequences, 59% were seen once, and the ten largest hold around 10%. Specimen: blood. Source of these receptors: a girl aged 2 to 10 with multiple sclerosis.

J is TRBJ2-2 and V is TRBV4-3; D perhaps matches TRBD2 (6 bases). This CDR3 region has 16 residues. V lost 1 base, J lost 4 bases, and 13 bases lay in between. Germline V CDR1 and CDR2: LGHNA, YSLEER. The CDR3 spells CASSQVALAITGELFF. CDR3 coding DNA: TGCGCCAGCAGCCAAGTGGCCCTAGCGATCACCGGGGAGCTGTTTTTT.

This clonotype was found a few times. The J gene is TRBJ1-5, the V gene TRBV6-2 or TRBV6-3; no definite D call. This CDR3 has 12 amino acids. Deletions cut 2 bases from V and 7 bases from J, with 6 bases between. In germline, CDR1 is MNHEY, CDR2 SVGEGT. The CDR3 loop is CASSYREQPQHF. The CDR3 DNA sequence: TGTGCCAGCAGTTACAGGGAGCAGCCCCAGCATTTT.

The rearrangement uses TRBV9 and TRBJ2-1, with 8 bases that match TRBD2. Germline V gene sequence: CDR1 SGDLS, CDR2 YYNGEE. Unmatched junction bases numbered 4, after V lost 0 bases and J lost 2 bases. CDR3 size: 16 residues. The CDR3 sequence: CASSVARGGTYNEQFF. CDR3 bases: TGTGCCAGCAGCGTAGCTCGCGGGGGGACCTACAATGAGCAGTTCTTC.

This clonotype was seen only a few times. The chain carries TRBV20-1 and TRBJ1-2; 7 nucleotides match TRBD1. The CDR3 consists of 15 residues. V dropped 3 bases and J dropped 4; count of bases not matched to a gene: 11. From germline, CDR1 is DFQATT and CDR2 SNEGSKA (reference sequence). The CDR3 coding sequence is TGCAGTGCTAGGGGAGGACAGGCGGCGGGCTATGGCTACACCTTC. Residues: CSARGGQAAGYGYTF.

The chain is built from TRBV5-1 and TRBJ2-5; possibly TRBD2 for D (7 bases). This CDR3 contains 15 residues. Germline V gene sequence: CDR1 SGHRS, CDR2 YFSETQ. V gave up 5 bases and J gave up 5 bases, with 19 bases separating them. Here the CDR3 DNA reads TGCGCCAGCAGACTAATGAGGGGGGGTGTCGAGACCCAGTACTTC. This encodes CASRLMRGGVETQYF.

This chain joins TRBV11-2 and TRBJ2-5, with 10 bases matching TRBD2. The CDR3 length is 15 residues. Germline CDR1 SGHAT, CDR2 FQNNGV. J gave up 5 bases and V 2 bases, and 5 bases lay outside the gene matches. The CDR3 protein is CASSLQRGGPETQYF. The CDR3 region has the DNA TGTGCCAGCAGCTTACAGCGGGGGGGCCCTGAGACCCAGTACTTC.

This clonotype was observed a handful of times. The V and J genes are TRBV11-2 and TRBJ2-1; no reliable D call. Germline lookup yields CDR1 SGHAT and CDR2 FQNNGV. Trimming left V 3 bases short and J 5 bases short, with 11 bases between. The CDR3 has 14 residues. The CDR3 sequence: CASSFGLIDNEQFF. The CDR3 DNA sequence: TGTGCCAGCAGCTTTGGCCTAATCGACAATGAGCAGTTCTTC.

The gene calls are TRBV3-1 and TRBJ2-7, with 13 nucleotides matching TRBD2. The ends lost 5 bases at V and 7 bases at J; junction bases unmatched: 5. CDR1 LGHDT and CDR2 YNNKEL come from the germline V gene (reference sequence). The CDR3 totals 14 residues. The CDR3 coding sequence is TGTGCCAGCAGCGTACTAGCGGGAGGGGATGAGCAGTACTTC. Translating gives CASSVLAGGDEQYF.

The chain uses TRBV20-1 and TRBJ2-3, with D uncertain. V was trimmed by 2 bases and J by 1 base, leaving 10 bases between them. CDR1 and CDR2 from the germline V gene are DFQATT and SNEGSKA (reference sequence). CDR3 length: 14 amino acids. CDR3 region: CSARLGQRTDTQYF. The CDR3 DNA reads as TGCAGTGCTAGACTCGGGCAGCGCACAGATACGCAGTATTTT.

The chain is built from TRBV6-5 and TRBJ1-6; no clear D. CDR3 length: 16 amino acids. Germline assignment: CDR1 MNHEY and CDR2 SVGAGI. The germline V and J ends were trimmed by 6 bases and 8 bases, with 20 bases remaining between them. The CDR3 loop reads CASRTLARLGDSPLHF. In nucleotides, the CDR3 is TGTGCCAGCAGGACCCTCGCTCGCCTTGGGGATTCACCCCTCCACTTT.

The J gene is TRBJ2-1, the V gene TRBV7-6, with TRBD1 matching 7 bases. The CDR3 totals 15 residues. V shed 5 bases and J 5 bases; nucleotides not matched to a gene: 9. Germline CDR1 reads SGHVS; CDR2 reads FNYEAQ. The CDR3 DNA sequence: TGTGCCAGCAGCCACCGGGACAGACATAACAATGAGCAGTTCTTC. Translated, it gives CASSHRDRHNNEQFF. Full variable domain (rest looked up from reference TRBV7-6 and TRBJ2-1): GAGVSQSPRYKVTKRGQDVALRCDPISGHVSLYWYRQALGQGPEFLTYFNYEAQQDKSGLPNDRFSAERPEGSISTLTIQRTEQRDSAMYRCASSHRDRHNNEQFFGPGTRLTVL.

This clonotype appeared a single time. V usage is TRBV18 and J usage is TRBJ2-5, with TRBD1 matching over 7 bases. The CDR3 is 14 residues long. J lost 1 base, V lost 3 bases, and 2 bases had no gene match. Per germline, CDR1 KGHSH and CDR2 LQKENI. CDR3 protein: CASSPQGVQETQYF. The CDR3 nucleotides are TGTGCCAGCTCACCTCAGGGGGTCCAAGAGACCCAGTACTTC.

V usage is TRBV29-1 and J usage is TRBJ1-5; D gene unclear. Trimming removed 7 bases from V and 0 bases from J, with 7 bases in between. Germline CDR1 reads SQVTM; CDR2 reads ANQGSEA. CDR3 length: 12 amino acids. CDR3: CSALYSNQPQHF. For the CDR3, the DNA is TGCAGCGCTTTATATAGCAATCAGCCCCAGCATTTT.

The rearrangement uses TRBV24-1 and TRBJ1-5, with 11 bases identical to TRBD1. The CDR3 totals 13 residues. CDR1 is KGHDR and CDR2 is SFDVKD in the germline V gene. Trimming at V came to 10 bases and at J to 6 bases, leaving 4 bases not matched to a gene. The CDR3 protein is CATGQGAGQPQHF. Here the CDR3 DNA reads TGTGCCACTGGACAGGGGGCAGGTCAGCCCCAGCATTTT.

The V gene is TRBV20-1, the J gene TRBJ2-1; D may be TRBD2 (6 bases). V gave up 5 bases and J gave up 12 bases, with 17 bases separating them. Germline assignment: CDR1 DFQATT and CDR2 SNEGSKA (reference sequence). This CDR3 spans 12 amino acids. CDR3 DNA: TGCAGTGCTCGATCTGCAGGGCGGGGGCAGTTCTTC. Residues: CSARSAGRGQFF.

This clonotype was picked up one time. This chain uses TRBV20-1 with TRBJ2-7, with TRBD2 identical over 11 bases. The CDR3 totals 14 residues. Germline CDR1 and CDR2: DFQATT and SNEGSKA (reference sequence). Trimming cost V 6 bases and J 3 bases; bases outside gene matches: 7. This chain's CDR3 is CSATPSGRLYEQYF. In DNA form, the CDR3 reads TGCAGTGCCACCCCTAGCGGGAGGCTCTACGAGCAGTACTTC.

With regard to this clonotype: The junction does not match germline at one end; this may be a read error. The chain combines TRBV6-4 with TRBJ2-1; D could derive from TRBD1 or TRBD2 (5 bases each). The CDR3 consists of 15 residues. The germline gives CDR1 MRHNA, CDR2 SNTAGT. CDR3 DNA sequence: TGTGCCATCAGTGAGGGGTGGGAGAGTAACAATGAGCAGTTCTTC. Amino acids: CAISEGWESNNEQFF.

This clonotype has only a few counts. The chain has TRBV11-2 and TRBJ2-7; 8 bases are shared with TRBD1. Looked up from germline, CDR1 is SGHAT and CDR2 is FQNNGV. V lost 5 bases to trimming and J lost 0 bases; unmatched junction nucleotides: 9. The CDR3 is made up of 16 amino acids. The CDR3 reads CASSPRTGSSSYEQYF. As DNA, the CDR3 is TGTGCCAGCAGCCCCCGGACAGGGTCTAGCTCCTACGAGCAGTACTTC.

The chain joins TRBV29-1 to TRBJ2-3, with D perhaps matching TRBD1 or TRBD2 (5 bases each). This CDR3 comprises 14 residues. V dropped 7 bases and J dropped 1 base, with 15 bases sitting between them. CDR1 and CDR2 from the germline V gene are SQVTM and ANQGSEA. CDR3 in DNA: TGCAGCGGCCAGAGGGTAGGGGGCACAGATACGCAGTATTTT. This translates into CSGQRVGGTDTQYF.

A few counts support this clonotype. This chain joins TRBV11-2 and TRBJ2-1; D not resolved. This CDR3 is built from 16 residues. Germline-derived CDR1 and CDR2 are SGHAT and FQNNGV. V dropped 5 bases and J dropped 3 bases, with 17 bases sitting between them. The CDR3 protein is CASSVHVMVGYNEQFF. The DNA of the CDR3 is TGTGCCAGCAGCGTCCACGTCATGGTGGGCTACAATGAGCAGTTCTTC.

V and J are TRBV9 and TRBJ2-1; 7 bases are a match to TRBD1. Germline values: CDR1 SGDLS, CDR2 YYNGEE. Trimming removed 0 bases from V and 2 bases from J; junction bases left unmatched: 8. This CDR3 has 17 amino acids. CDR3 DNA: TGTGCCAGCAGCGTAGCCATTAGGGGGCCACCCTACAATGAGCAGTTCTTC. Translating it yields CASSVAIRGPPYNEQFF.

V is TRBV5-1 and J is TRBJ2-7; perhaps D is TRBD1 or TRBD2 (5 bases each). Germline CDR1 is SGHRS and CDR2 is YFSETQ. V lost 0 bases, J lost 2 bases, and 18 bases lay in between. The length of the CDR3 is 17 residues. The CDR3 sequence: CASSLGVLVRDPYEQYF. The CDR3 bases are TGCGCCAGCAGCTTGGGGGTTCTGGTAAGGGACCCCTACGAGCAGTACTTC.

This chain joins TRBV4-2 and TRBJ1-2; no definite D call. The CDR3 is made up of 13 amino acids. The germline gives CDR1 LGHNA, CDR2 YNFKEQ. V lost 0 bases and J lost 9, with 11 bases in between. The CDR3 sequence is CASSQEEGLSYTF. CDR3 nucleotide sequence: TGTGCCAGCAGCCAAGAAGAGGGCTTGAGCTACACCTTC.